A selection of T cell receptor beta chains follows, all from one sample in a study of cytomegalovirus exposure and HLA in healthy donors. This table comes from immunoSEQ multiplex PCR, and its TCRdb copy is limited to in-frame clones, with some not included. The table records around 110,000 clones, around 62% of them present only once. The sample consisted of PBMCs. The receptors were gathered from a woman aged 40 to 50 in good health and CMV-seropositive. Both conserved end residues are part of each CDR3. The D gene is left open where the match is weak. A clone size is listed for some rows: how often the clone was seen (once, few, many), or a class if it is expanded.

D	size	V	J	DNA	CDR3
NA	NA	TRBV2	TRBJ2-3	TGTGCCAGCAGTGCAACTAGGAACACAGATACGCAGTATTTT	CASSATRNTDTQYF
TRBD2	NA	TRBV27	TRBJ2-1	TGTGCCAGCAGTTCGGGACTAGCGGGAGTCAATGAGCAGTTCTTC	CASSSGLAGVNEQFF
NA	few	TRBV25-1	TRBJ2-2	TGTGCCAGCAGCGCTGACACCGCGAACACCGGGGAGCTGTTTTTT	CASSADTANTGELFF
TRBD1	NA	TRBV6-1	TRBJ2-7	TGTGCCTTTGGGACAGGTAATTACGAGCAGTACTTC	CAFGTGNYEQYF
NA	NA	TRBV5-1	TRBJ2-7	TGCGCCAGCAGCTTGGCACCCGGGGCCTACGAGCAGTACTTC	CASSLAPGAYEQYF
NA	few	TRBV28	TRBJ2-1	TGTGCCAGCAGTTTTGTTCGGGGATCGAGCTCCTACAATGAGCAGTTCTTC	CASSFVRGSSSYNEQFF
NA	NA	TRBV28	TRBJ2-6	TGTGCCAGCAGTTTTCCCCCTCTTGGGGCCAACGTCCTGACTTTC	CASSFPPLGANVLTF
TRBD2	NA	TRBV19	TRBJ2-3	TGTGCCAGCAGGACTAGCGGGCGCACAGATACGCAGTATTTT	CASRTSGRTDTQYF
NA	NA	TRBV27	TRBJ2-7	TGTGCCAGCAGTTCCCGGTACGAGCAGTACTTC	CASSSRYEQYF
TRBD1	few	TRBV30	TRBJ2-7	TGTGCCTGGTGGCGGAGGCGACAGGGGTCTTCCTACGAGCAGTACTTC	CAWWRRRQGSSYEQYF
TRBD1	few	TRBV7-9	TRBJ1-2	TGTTCCAGCAGCTTAGGGACAGCGGTCAAAGCTAACTATGGCTACACCTTC	CSSSLGTAVKANYGYTF
TRBD2	NA	TRBV19	TRBJ2-1	TGTGCCAGTAGTACGCTAGCGGGGTACAATGAGCAGTTCTTC	CASSTLAGYNEQFF
TRBD1	NA	TRBV2	TRBJ1-4	TGTGCCAGCAGGGACAGGGGTATTGAAAAGCTGTTTTTT	CASRDRGIEKLFF
NA	NA	TRBV15	TRBJ2-7	TGTGCCACCAGCAGATCCTTCTACGAGCAGTACTTC	CATSRSFYEQYF
TRBD1	once	TRBV25-1	TRBJ1-4	TGTGCCAGCAGTGAGTCTAGACAGGGTAGCGAAAAACTGTTTTTT	CASSESRQGSEKLFF
NA	NA	TRBV5-6	TRBJ1-3	TGTGCCAGCAGCATAGGACAGACCCCCTCTGGAAACACCATATATTTT	CASSIGQTPSGNTIYF
NA	NA	TRBV6-1	TRBJ2-7	TGTGCCAGCAATCGCCGGGACACACCACTCTACGAGCAGTACTTC	CASNRRDTPLYEQYF
NA	NA	TRBV29-1	TRBJ2-1	TGCAGCGTTGCCAATTCACTCCACTACAATGAGCAGTTCTTC	CSVANSLHYNEQFF
TRBD2	NA	TRBV30	TRBJ2-1	TGTGCCAGACGACTAGCGGGCCGGACCTACAATGAGCAGTTCTTC	CARRLAGRTYNEQFF
TRBD1	few	TRBV11-2	TRBJ2-7	TGTGCCAGCAGCTTCCAATACAGGGGCCAATACGAGCAGTACTTC	CASSFQYRGQYEQYF
TRBD1	NA	TRBV4-1	TRBJ2-3	TGCGCCAGCAGGCAGTGGACAGGGTCAGATACGCAGTATTTT	CASRQWTGSDTQYF
NA	few	TRBV7-8	TRBJ2-2	TGTGCCAGCAGCTTAGCGACCCGGGGGAACGGGGAGCTGTTTTTT	CASSLATRGNGELFF
TRBD1	NA	TRBV7-6	TRBJ1-1	TGTGCCAGCAGCCCAAGTATACAGGGGAGGGCTTTCTTT	CASSPSIQGRAFF
TRBD2	NA	TRBV4-3	TRBJ2-1	TGCGCCAGCAGCCAAGATCAAAGTTCTGCGGCGGGAGGTGAGCAGTTCTTC	CASSQDQSSAAGGEQFF
NA	NA	TRBV25-1	TRBJ1-4	TGTGCCAGCAGTGTGGCTGCTAATGAAAAACTGTTTTTT	CASSVAANEKLFF
TRBD1	NA	TRBV11-3	TRBJ2-2	TGTGCCAGCAGCCCCCTTAGGGGGCCGGGCACCGGGGAGCTGTTTTTT	CASSPLRGPGTGELFF
TRBD1	NA	TRBV27	TRBJ1-2	TGTGCCAGCAGTTTAGGGACAGGGGTCCATGGCTACACCTTC	CASSLGTGVHGYTF
NA	few	TRBV25-1	TRBJ1-6	TGTGCCAGCAGGGCCACCTTCCAGGGTGATTCACCCCTCCACTTT	CASRATFQGDSPLHF
TRBD2	NA	TRBV5-6	TRBJ2-5	TGTGCCAGCAGCTTGGCCGGCAGAACGGGGGGAGAGACCCAGTACTTC	CASSLAGRTGGETQYF
TRBD2	NA	TRBV15	TRBJ2-2	TGTGCCACCAGCAGAGATGAACTAGCGGGAGCGGGGGAGCTGTTTTTT	CATSRDELAGAGELFF
TRBD2	NA	TRBV29-1	TRBJ2-7	TGCAGCGCTGGAGATAGCGGGAGGGCCTACGAGCAGTACTTC	CSAGDSGRAYEQYF